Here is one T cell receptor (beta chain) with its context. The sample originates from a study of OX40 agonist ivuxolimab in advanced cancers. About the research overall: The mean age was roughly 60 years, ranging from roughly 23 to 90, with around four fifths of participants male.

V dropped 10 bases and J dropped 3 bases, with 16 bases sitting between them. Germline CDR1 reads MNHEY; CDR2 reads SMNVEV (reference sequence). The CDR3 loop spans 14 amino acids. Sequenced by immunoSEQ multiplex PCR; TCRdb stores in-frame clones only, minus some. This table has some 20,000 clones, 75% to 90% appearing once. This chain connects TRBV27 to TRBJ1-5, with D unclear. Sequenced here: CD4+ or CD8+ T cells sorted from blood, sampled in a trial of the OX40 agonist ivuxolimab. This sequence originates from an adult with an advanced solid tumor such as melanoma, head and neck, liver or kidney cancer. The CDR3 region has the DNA TGTGCCACACCGCGAAGTGGGATCAATCAGCCCCAGCATTTT. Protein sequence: CATPRSGINQPQHF.